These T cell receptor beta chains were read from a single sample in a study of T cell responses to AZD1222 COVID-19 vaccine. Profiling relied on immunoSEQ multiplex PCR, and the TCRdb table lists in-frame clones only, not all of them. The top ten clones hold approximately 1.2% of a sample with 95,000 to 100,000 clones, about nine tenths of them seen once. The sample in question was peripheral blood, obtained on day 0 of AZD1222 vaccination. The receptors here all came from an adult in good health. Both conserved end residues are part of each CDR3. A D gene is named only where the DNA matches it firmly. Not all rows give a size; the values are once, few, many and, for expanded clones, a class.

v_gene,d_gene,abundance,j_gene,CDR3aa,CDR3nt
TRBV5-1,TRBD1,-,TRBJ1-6,CASSLTGESNSPLHF,TGCGCCAGCAGCTTAACAGGGGAGAGTAATTCACCCCTCCACTTT
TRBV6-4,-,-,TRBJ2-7,CASIPRQTYEQYF,TGTGCCAGCATTCCGAGGCAGACCTACGAGCAGTACTTC
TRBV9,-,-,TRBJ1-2,CASSVASQVLYGYTF,TGTGCCAGCAGCGTAGCTTCACAAGTACTCTATGGCTACACCTTC
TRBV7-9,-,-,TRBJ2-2,CASSLSGTDTGELFF,TGTGCCAGCAGCTTATCTGGGACCGACACCGGGGAGCTGTTTTTT
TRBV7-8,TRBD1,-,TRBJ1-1,CASSLAGQAYTEAFF,TGTGCCAGCAGCTTAGCGGGACAGGCCTACACTGAAGCTTTCTTT
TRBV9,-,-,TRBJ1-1,CASSVVTGNTEAFF,TGTGCCAGCAGCGTAGTGACAGGGAACACTGAAGCTTTCTTT
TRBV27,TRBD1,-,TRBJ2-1,CASSTTGWGTNEQFF,TGTGCCAGCAGTACGACAGGGTGGGGGACCAATGAGCAGTTCTTC
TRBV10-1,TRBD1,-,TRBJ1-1,CATSPGDRVADTEAFF,TGCGCCACTTCCCCGGGGGACAGGGTGGCCGACACTGAAGCTTTCTTT
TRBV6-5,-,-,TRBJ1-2,CASGLGPGYYGYTF,TGTGCCAGCGGTCTTGGTCCCGGATACTATGGCTACACCTTC
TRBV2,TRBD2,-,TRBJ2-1,CASTGLAYNEQFF,TGTGCCAGCACGGGACTAGCGTACAATGAGCAGTTCTTC
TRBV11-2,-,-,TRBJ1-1,CASSQWPGFREDTEAFF,TGTGCCAGCAGCCAATGGCCGGGGTTCCGTGAAGACACTGAAGCTTTCTTT
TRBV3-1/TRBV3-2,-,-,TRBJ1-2,CASSQTHRGGSYGYTF,TGTGCCAGCAGCCAAACGCATAGGGGTGGTAGCTATGGCTACACCTTC
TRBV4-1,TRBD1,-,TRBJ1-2,CASSQNTGEFGYGYTF,TGCGCCAGCAGCCAAAACACAGGGGAGTTCGGCTATGGCTACACCTTC
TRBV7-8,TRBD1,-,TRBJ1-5,CASSFRDSVNQPQHF,TGTGCCAGCAGCTTCCGGGACAGTGTCAATCAGCCCCAGCATTTT
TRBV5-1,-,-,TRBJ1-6,CASTPGTPHVGSPLHF,TGCGCCAGCACCCCAGGGACACCCCATGTCGGGTCACCCCTCCACTTT
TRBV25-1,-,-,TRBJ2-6,CASSPWGTSGANVLTF,TGTGCCAGCAGCCCCTGGGGGACCTCTGGGGCCAACGTCCTGACTTTC
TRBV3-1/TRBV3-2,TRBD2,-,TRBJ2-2,CASSQVTSGGDDGTGELFF,TGTGCCAGCAGCCAAGTGACTAGCGGGGGGGACGATGGCACCGGGGAGCTGTTTTTT
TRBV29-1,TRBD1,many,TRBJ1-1,CSGGTGGTEAFF,TGCAGCGGCGGGACAGGGGGGACTGAAGCTTTCTTT
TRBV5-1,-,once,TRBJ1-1,CASSLAAGITEAFF,TGCGCCAGCAGCTTGGCCGCAGGTATCACTGAAGCTTTCTTT
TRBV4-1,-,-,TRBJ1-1,CASSPNRVNTEAFF,TGCGCCAGCAGCCCGAACAGGGTGAACACTGAAGCTTTCTTT
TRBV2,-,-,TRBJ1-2,CASSTQTEPPYGYTF,TGTGCCAGCAGTACCCAGACCGAACCACCTTATGGCTACACCTTC
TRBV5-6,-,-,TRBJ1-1,CASSLEWNTEAFF,TGTGCCAGCAGCTTGGAATGGAACACTGAAGCTTTCTTT
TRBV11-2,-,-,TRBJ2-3,CASSSLAGTDTQYF,TGTGCCAGCAGCTCTTTAGCGGGCACAGATACGCAGTATTTT
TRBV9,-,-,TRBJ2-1,CASSVVGAPGNEQFF,TGTGCCAGCAGCGTAGTAGGAGCCCCTGGTAATGAGCAGTTCTTC
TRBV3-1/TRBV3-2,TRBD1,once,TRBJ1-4,CASSQSWDREKLFF,TGTGCCAGCAGCCAAAGTTGGGACAGGGAAAAACTGTTTTTT
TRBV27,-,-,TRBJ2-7,CASSVPGNYEQYF,TGTGCCAGCAGCGTGCCGGGTAATTACGAGCAGTACTTC
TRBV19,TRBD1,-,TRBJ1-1,CASSTLTGELEAFF,TGTGCCAGTAGTACCCTGACAGGGGAGCTTGAAGCTTTCTTT
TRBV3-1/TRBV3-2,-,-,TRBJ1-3,CASSLDRTSGNTIYF,TGTGCCAGCAGCCTCGACCGGACGTCTGGAAACACCATATATTTT
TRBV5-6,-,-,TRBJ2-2,CASSFSVTGELFF,TGTGCCAGCAGCTTTAGTGTCACCGGGGAGCTGTTTTTT
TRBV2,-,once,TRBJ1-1,CASSIGGVYTEAFF,TGTGCCAGCAGTATTGGGGGTGTGTATACTGAAGCTTTCTTT
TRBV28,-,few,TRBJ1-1,CASSLTREGTEAFF,TGTGCCAGCAGTTTAACCAGGGAGGGTACTGAAGCTTTCTTT
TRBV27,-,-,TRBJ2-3,CASRLHGPTDTQYF,TGTGCCAGCAGACTACATGGGCCCACAGATACGCAGTATTTT
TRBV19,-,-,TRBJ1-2,CASSYGGRGGYTF,TGTGCCAGTAGTTACGGGGGAAGAGGAGGCTACACCTTC
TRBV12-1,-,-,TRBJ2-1,CASSFNGRGSSSSYNEQFF,TGTGCCAGCAGCTTTAACGGCAGGGGGAGTTCGAGCTCCTACAATGAGCAGTTCTTC
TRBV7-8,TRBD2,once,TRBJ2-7,CASSLDSGGAYEQYF,TGTGCCAGCAGCCTAGACAGCGGGGGTGCCTACGAGCAGTACTTC
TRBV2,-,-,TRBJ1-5,CASSEALQGPWNQPQHF,TGTGCCAGCAGTGAAGCGCTTCAGGGTCCGTGGAATCAGCCCCAGCATTTT
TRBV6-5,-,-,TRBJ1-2,CASSYQGDDGYTF,TGTGCCAGCAGTTACCAGGGAGATGATGGCTACACCTTC
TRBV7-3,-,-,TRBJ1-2,CASSLNPRNYGYTF,TGTGCCAGCAGCTTAAATCCCCGAAACTATGGCTACACCTTC
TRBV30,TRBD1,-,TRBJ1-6,CARGGPGQGGPLHF,TGTGCCCGGGGGGGACCGGGACAGGGTGGACCCCTCCACTTT
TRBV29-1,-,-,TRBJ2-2,CSVVKGTGELFF,TGCAGCGTTGTCAAGGGTACCGGGGAGCTGTTTTTT
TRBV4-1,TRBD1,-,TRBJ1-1,CASSQGAGGPLNTEAFF,TGCGCCAGCAGCCAAGGAGCAGGGGGACCTCTGAACACTGAAGCTTTCTTT
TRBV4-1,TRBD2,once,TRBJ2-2,CASSALAGGPPNTGELFF,TGCGCCAGCAGCGCCCTAGCGGGGGGCCCTCCGAACACCGGGGAGCTGTTTTTT
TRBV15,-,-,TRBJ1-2,CATSRNKGGAPDTF,TGTGCCACCAGCAGAAACAAAGGGGGGGCCCCGGACACCTTC
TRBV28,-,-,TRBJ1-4,CASRTGTAATNEKLFF,TGTGCCAGCAGGACCGGGACGGCAGCAACTAATGAAAAACTGTTTTTT
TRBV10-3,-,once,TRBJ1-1,CAISDGVNTEAFF,TGTGCCATCAGTGACGGGGTTAACACTGAAGCTTTCTTT
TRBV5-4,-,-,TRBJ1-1,CASSPDVNTEAFF,TGTGCCAGCAGCCCGGACGTGAACACTGAAGCTTTCTTT
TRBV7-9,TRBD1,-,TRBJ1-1,CASSLVSGQGGAFF,TGTGCCAGCAGCTTAGTATCGGGACAGGGTGGAGCTTTCTTT
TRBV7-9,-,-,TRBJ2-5,CASSFQGETQYF,TGTGCCAGCAGCTTCCAAGGGGAGACCCAGTACTTC